The source of this T cell receptor beta chain is a study of blood T cell repertoires in COVID-19. At the level of the study: COVID-19 samples collected from the United States, Italy and Spain covered acute and convalescent phases. PBMCs, B-cell-depleted T cells, or T cells provided the cDNA or gDNA that made up the material.

The ends were cut back, 7 bases at V and 4 bases at J, with 16 bases in the middle. The CDR3 is made up of 15 amino acids. Germline V CDR1 and CDR2: LNHNV, YYDKDF (reference sequence). As originally analysed: Amplification of reference gene primers provided the estimated nucleated cell counts. The assay was immunoSEQ multiplex PCR, and TCRdb's table has in-frame clones only and misses some. The V and J calls and clone size come from that table; D and trimming were worked out from the DNA. Of 280,000 or so clones detected, around 88% appear once; the ten largest clones hold 6.9%. This TCR derives from a woman aged 30 to 39 who had recovered from COVID-19. The chain couples TRBV15 to TRBJ1-4, with D perhaps TRBD1 (6 bases). Material for sequencing was peripheral blood. CDR3 DNA sequence: TGTGCCACCAACCGGCGGGGGGCGGGTAATGAAAAACTGTTTTTT. Translating it yields CATNRRGAGNEKLFF.